The 21 T cell receptor beta chains below come from one sample, sequenced in a study of identical twins. TCRdb re-called the 5' RACE reads through MiXCR, storing one row per CDR3 protein. This table holds approximately 700,000 distinct CDR3 sequences, 15% to 20% found once. The sample was also reused in another study, on T cells expressing NK-cell markers.

Material: PBMCs. The source is a woman aged 18 to 35 in good health.

Only a few counts were recorded for this clonotype. The chain recombines TRBV9 with TRBJ2-1; D is perhaps TRBD2 (6 bases). V lost 4 bases, J lost 6 bases, and 17 bases lay in between. The germline V gene has CDR1 SGDLS and CDR2 YYNGEE. This CDR3 contains 15 residues. CDR3 nucleotides: TGTGCCAGCAGCTACACTAGCACCTTACTCAATGAGCAGTTCTTC. Translated: CASSYTSTLLNEQFF.

This clonotype was counted a few times. The chain uses TRBV12-3 or TRBV12-4 and TRBJ2-1, with 11 bases matching TRBD1. The CDR3 totals 14 residues. With V trimmed by 3 bases and J by 10 bases, 5 bases remained unmatched. CDR3 DNA sequence: TGTGCCAGCAGTTTGGGAGGGACAGGGGGAGAGCAGTTCTTC. It is translated as CASSLGGTGGEQFF.

The table lists this clonotype with a few counts. The rearrangement uses TRBV10-3 and TRBJ2-7; TRBD1 or TRBD2 may be the D gene (5 bases each). Deletions cut 11 bases from V and 6 bases from J, with 20 bases between. This CDR3 has 13 residues. CDR1 and CDR2 (germline): ENHRY, SYGVKD. CDR3 sequence: CAARATSRGEQYF. The CDR3 DNA is TGTGCCGCTCGTGCTACCTCGAGGGGCGAGCAGTACTTC.

The chain uses TRBV27 and TRBJ2-3; no definite D call. Trimming left V 5 bases short and J 6 bases short, with 24 bases between. This CDR3 comprises 17 residues. The germline gives CDR1 MNHEY, CDR2 SMNVEV (reference sequence). The DNA of the CDR3 is TGTGCCAGCAGTGGGAAGACCATGACCGCCATAGGTGATACGCAGTATTTT. Translation gives CASSGKTMTAIGDTQYF.

This clonotype was counted between two and nine times. The rearrangement links TRBV12-3 or TRBV12-4 to TRBJ2-3; no definite D call. The CDR3 sequence is 14 residues long. With 6 bases removed from V and 7 bases from J, the gap between germline ends came to 17 bases. The chain's CDR3 is CASSLLARFNTQYF. The CDR3, as DNA: TGTGCCAGCAGCCTCCTCGCTAGGTTCAATACGCAGTATTTT.

The chain joins TRBV7-2 to TRBJ1-5; TRBD1 matches 7 bases. The V and J ends lost 1 base and 6 bases, in that order; junction bases with no gene match: 3. Per the germline V gene, CDR1 is SGHTA and CDR2 is FQGNSA. The CDR3 runs 14 residues. The CDR3 DNA is TGTGCCAGCAGCTTAGGCAGGGGGTTTCAGCCCCAGCATTTT. This codes for CASSLGRGFQPQHF.

This sequence joins TRBV12-3 or TRBV12-4 and TRBJ2-5; perhaps TRBD2 as D (5 bases). Trimming cost V 3 bases and J 7 bases, with 12 bases left between them. The CDR3 length is 13 residues. DNA for the CDR3: TGTGCCAGCAGTTTCCGGGGAGACGCGACCCAGTACTTC. Its protein is CASSFRGDATQYF.

The genes are TRBV21-1 and TRBJ2-5; the table's D call, TRBD1, has no DNA check behind it. TRBV21-1 represents a pseudogene. The length of the CDR3 is 14 residues. CDR3 loop: CASSKLTEQETQYF. In DNA form, the CDR3 reads TGTGCCAGCAGCAAATTGACAGAGCAAGAGACCCAGTACTTC.

This clonotype has a count of ten or more. This chain links TRBV4-3 with TRBJ2-1; no clear D. The CDR3 runs to 15 residues. V dropped 4 bases and J dropped 10 bases, with 20 bases sitting between them. Looked up from germline, CDR1 is LGHNA and CDR2 is YSLEER. The CDR3: CASSRRNRLAVEQFF. In DNA, the CDR3 is TGCGCCAGCAGCCGACGAAACCGACTTGCAGTCGAGCAGTTCTTC.

This chain uses TRBV27 with TRBJ1-6; maybe TRBD1 (6 bases). In germline, CDR1 is MNHEY, CDR2 SMNVEV (reference sequence). The CDR3 spans 15 residues. V lost 4 bases, J lost 7 bases, and 14 bases lay in between. CDR3 DNA sequence: TGTGCCAGCAGTTGGGCGGCAGGGGCAAATTCACCCCTCCACTTT. Protein sequence: CASSWAAGANSPLHF.

There are a few counts of this clonotype. The gene calls are TRBV5-1 and TRBJ2-6; D perhaps matches TRBD2 (6 bases). Germline V lookup: CDR1 SGHRS, CDR2 YFSETQ. This CDR3 is 15 amino acids long. The V end was cut by 5 bases, the J end by 4 bases, with 13 bases between. CDR3 in DNA: TGCGCCAGCAGTTGGGGGGACTTCGGGGCCAACGTCCTGACTTTC. Translation: CASSWGDFGANVLTF.

The chain links TRBV27 to TRBJ1-5; D gene uncertain. Per the germline V gene, CDR1 is MNHEY and CDR2 is SMNVEV (reference sequence). The V and J ends lost 10 bases and 9 bases respectively, with 19 bases between them. The CDR3 totals 13 residues. For the CDR3, the DNA is TGTGCCACCGGTTCCGAGGGTTACGGGCCCCAGCATTTT. Protein sequence: CATGSEGYGPQHF.

This clonotype occurred a few times. The rearrangement links TRBV7-2 to TRBJ2-7; 7 bases align to TRBD1. In germline, CDR1 is SGHTA, CDR2 FQGNSA. V shed 5 bases, J shed 6 bases, and the junction held 13 bases outside the gene matches. This CDR3 contains 15 residues. For the CDR3, the DNA is TGTGCCAGCAGCGTAGGTCAGTGGACAGGCAGCGAGCAGTACTTC. This encodes CASSVGQWTGSEQYF.

The rearrangement joins TRBV7-3 to TRBJ2-1; 11 bases fit TRBD2. The CDR3 is 16 residues long. Germline loops: CDR1 SGHTA, CDR2 FQGTGA. V dropped 4 bases and J dropped 5; count of bases not matched to a gene: 7. CDR3 sequence: CASSSPTSGGHNEQFF. Written as DNA, the CDR3 is TGTGCCAGCAGCTCCCCCACTAGCGGGGGTCACAATGAGCAGTTCTTC.

J is TRBJ2-7 and V is TRBV12-3 or TRBV12-4, with TRBD1 as a possible D gene (6 bases). The length of the CDR3 is 14 residues. Trimming took 7 bases from V and 4 from J, leaving 17 bases between them. CDR3 nucleotide sequence: TGTGCCAGCAACCTACAGGGTGCGAGGTACGAGCAGTACTTC. Residues: CASNLQGARYEQYF.

In its sample, this clonotype was seen a few times. The chain has TRBV10-3 and TRBJ2-2; 7 bases agree with TRBD1. Germline-derived CDR1 and CDR2 are ENHRY and SYGVKD. This CDR3 has 15 residues. J gave up 4 bases and V 6 bases, and 8 bases lay outside the gene matches. The CDR3 coding sequence is TGTGCCATCAGGCCGACAGGGTACGGCACCGGGGAGCTGTTTTTT. This codes for CAIRPTGYGTGELFF.

This chain joins TRBV16 and TRBJ2-1; the D gene is possibly TRBD2 (5 bases). CDR3 size: 15 residues. V lost 1 base to trimming and J lost 0 bases, with 7 bases between them. Germline V gene data show CDR1 as KGHSY and CDR2 as FQNENV. The CDR3 region has the DNA TGTGCCAGCAGCCAATTAGGGAGCTCCTACAATGAGCAGTTCTTC. Translation: CASSQLGSSYNEQFF.

This clonotype was counted a few times. This chain joins TRBV20-1 and TRBJ2-3; the D is unclear. Trimming took off 3 bases at V and 1 base at J, with 11 bases between the two ends. Per the germline V gene, CDR1 is DFQATT and CDR2 is SNEGSKA (reference sequence). The CDR3 covers 14 residues. The CDR3 DNA follows: TGCAGTGCTAGGAGCCTAGTTGGCACAGATACGCAGTATTTT. As protein: CSARSLVGTDTQYF.

This clonotype was seen more than once but under ten times. The chain employs TRBV20-1 and TRBJ2-2; TRBD2 matches at 9 bases. J lost 6 bases, V lost 2 bases, and 4 bases had no gene match. The CDR3 runs 14 residues. CDR1 is DFQATT and CDR2 is SNEGSKA in the germline V gene (reference sequence). CDR3 DNA: TGCAGTGCTAGAATACAGCGGGGGGCCGGGGAGCTGTTTTTT. Residues: CSARIQRGAGELFF.

Ten or more counts support this clonotype. J is TRBJ1-2 and V is TRBV6-5, with D possibly matching TRBD1 (5 bases). The CDR3 consists of 12 residues. Trimming removed 7 bases from V and 5 bases from J, with 11 bases in between. Germline CDR1 and CDR2: MNHEY and SVGAGI. The CDR3 nucleotides are TGTGCCAGCAAGACAGAGGGGTATGGCTACACCTTC. Protein: CASKTEGYGYTF.

The V and J genes are TRBV5-4 and TRBJ2-5, with 8 bases lining up with TRBD2. The length of the CDR3 is 14 residues. V lost 4 bases, J lost 3 bases, and 5 bases stayed unmatched. The germline gives CDR1 SGHNT, CDR2 YYREEE (reference sequence). The CDR3 loop is CASSKSGRKETQYF. The CDR3 DNA is TGTGCCAGCAGCAAAAGCGGGAGAAAAGAGACCCAGTACTTC.